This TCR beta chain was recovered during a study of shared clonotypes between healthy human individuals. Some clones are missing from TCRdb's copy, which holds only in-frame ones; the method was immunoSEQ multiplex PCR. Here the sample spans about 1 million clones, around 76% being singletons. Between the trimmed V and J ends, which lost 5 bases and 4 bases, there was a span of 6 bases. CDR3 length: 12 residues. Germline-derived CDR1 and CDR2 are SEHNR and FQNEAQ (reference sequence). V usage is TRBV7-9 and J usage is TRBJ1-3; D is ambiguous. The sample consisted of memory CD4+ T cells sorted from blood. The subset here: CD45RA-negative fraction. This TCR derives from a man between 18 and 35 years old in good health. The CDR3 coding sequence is TGTGCCAGCAGCGGAAACGGAAACACCATATATTTT. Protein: CASSGNGNTIYF.